This TCR beta chain came from a study of regulatory T cells in long-lasting Graves disease. The CDR3 has 16 residues. CDR1 is LNHDA and CDR2 is SQIVND in the germline V gene (reference sequence). Trimming took 5 bases from V and 6 from J; bases not matched to a gene: 10. Arm-PCR with iRepertoire HTBI primers amplified the CDR3 regions for these TCR beta libraries. From the multiplex PCR reads, TCRdb called clonotypes with MiXCR, one entry per CDR3 protein. The data contain 400,000 to 450,000 distinct CDR3 sequences, roughly 17% of them singletons. This clonotype was picked up a small number of times. Time point indicated: newly diagnosed GD, antithyroid drugs for less than 3 months. The TCR library was made from RNA extracted from PBMCs. These sequences were also reported in another study, on T cells in Graves' hyperthyroidism and ophthalmopathy. That study reports: Graves' hyperthyroidism was deemed stable given no ophthalmopathy progression within 18 months.

This chain connects TRBV19 to TRBJ1-2; TRBD1 matches 12 bases. The source material was peripheral blood mononuclear cells (PBMCs), sampled at new diagnosis, from a patient treated with antithyroid drugs. This receptor was obtained from a woman in her twenties or thirties with Graves disease. Written as DNA, the CDR3 is TGTGCCAGTAGTCGCTCCGCCGGGACAGGGGGCGATGGCTACACCTTC. This encodes CASSRSAGTGGDGYTF. Filled out from reference TRBV19 and TRBJ1-2, the complete variable domain reads DGGITQSPKYLFRKEGQNVTLSCEQNLNHDAMYWYRQDPGQGLRLIYYSQIVNDFQKGDIAEGYSVSREKKESFPLTVTSAQKNPTAFYLCASSRSAGTGGDGYTFGSGTRLTVV.